Shown below are 20 T cell receptor beta chains from a single sample sequenced in a study of CD8+ T cells in alopecia areata. Reverse transcribed after extraction, RNA yielded cDNA as the sequencing template. This table comes from immunoSEQ multiplex PCR, and its TCRdb copy is limited to in-frame clones, with some not included. The sample contains about 180,000 clones, around 51% of which appear only once. The treatment denotes: oral pan-JAK inhibitor, 5-10 mg twice daily. The starting material was CD8+ T cells sorted from blood, obtained at week 52, from a patient treated with tofacitinib. These receptors were taken from a human donor with alopecia areata.

This clone was seen only a few times. The rearrangement links TRBV27 to TRBJ1-2; D is unclear. Germline V lookup: CDR1 MNHEY, CDR2 SMNVEV (reference sequence). Trimming took off 4 bases at V and 4 bases at J, with 10 bases between the two ends. This CDR3 spans 13 amino acids. This CDR3 is CASSWARGYGYTF. CDR3 bases: TGTGCCAGCAGTTGGGCCCGGGGCTATGGCTACACCTTC.

The chain recombines TRBV7-9 with TRBJ2-1; the D is unclear. This CDR3 has 16 amino acids. V dropped 1 base and J dropped 2 bases, with 12 bases sitting between them. The germline CDR1 and CDR2 sequences are SEHNR and FQNEAQ (reference sequence). The CDR3 nucleotides are TGTGCCAGCAGCTTAGAGAGGTTCCTGGCCTACAATGAGCAGTTCTTC. It encodes CASSLERFLAYNEQFF. Full variable domain (rest looked up from reference TRBV7-9 and TRBJ2-1): DTGVSQNPRHKITKRGQNVTFRCDPISEHNRLYWYRQTLGQGPEFLTYFQNEAQLEKSRLLSDRFSAERPKGSFSTLEIQRTEQGDSAMYLCASSLERFLAYNEQFFGPGTRLTVL.

The rearrangement uses TRBV6-1 and TRBJ2-7; TRBD1 might be the D (6 bases). The CDR3 length is 15 residues. Trimming took 3 bases from V and 2 from J, leaving 14 bases between them. The germline CDR1 and CDR2 sequences are MNHNS and SASEGT. The CDR3, as DNA: TGTGCCAGCAGTGAGGCAGGGGTACACCCCTACGAGCAGTACTTC. This codes for CASSEAGVHPYEQYF.

The genes are TRBV5-6 and TRBJ2-1, with D perhaps being TRBD1 or TRBD2 (5 bases each). V gave up 3 bases and J gave up 3 bases, with 10 bases separating them. There are 14 residues in the CDR3. CDR1 and CDR2 from the germline V gene are SGHDT and YYEEEE. The CDR3 loop is CASSSGPSYNEQFF. The CDR3 DNA reads as TGTGCCAGCAGCTCGGGACCCAGCTACAATGAGCAGTTCTTC.

The chain is built from TRBV9 and TRBJ1-6, with 7 positions matching TRBD1. The germline V gene encodes CDR1 SGDLS and CDR2 YYNGEE. This CDR3 is built from 14 residues. J lost 8 bases, V lost 0 bases, and 2 bases had no gene match. CDR3 coding DNA: TGTGCCAGCAGCGTAGGTACAGGGGATTCACCCCTCCACTTT. Encoded protein: CASSVGTGDSPLHF. Drawing the rest from reference TRBV9 and TRBJ1-6, the complete variable domain is DSGVTQTPKHLITATGQRVTLRCSPRSGDLSVYWYQQSLDQGLQFLIQYYNGEERAKGNILERFSAQQFPDLHSELNLSSLELGDSALYFCASSVGTGDSPLHFGNGTRLTVT.

The table lists this clone with a few counts. The chain couples TRBV30 to TRBJ1-1; the match to TRBD1 covers 7 bases. Germline V gene lookup returns CDR1 GTSNPN and CDR2 SVGIG (reference sequence). The V segment lost 2 bases and the J segment 3 bases; nucleotides outside the gene matches: 3. The CDR3 covers 13 residues. This CDR3 is CAWSQQGYTEAFF. In DNA, the CDR3 is TGTGCCTGGAGTCAACAGGGGTACACTGAAGCTTTCTTT.

This clone came up once. The chain links TRBV4-3 to TRBJ2-1; 7 positions match TRBD1. CDR1 and CDR2 (germline): LGHNA, YSLEER. Germline trimming cut 0 bases from V and 10 bases from J; bases unmatched to any gene: 6. This CDR3 is built from 14 residues. CDR3 in DNA: TGCGCCAGCAGCCAAGACGAAGGGGGCGGAGAGCAGTTCTTC. Protein: CASSQDEGGGEQFF.

The rearrangement uses TRBV5-1 and TRBJ1-1; perhaps TRBD1 as D (5 bases). This CDR3 has 12 amino acids. The V and J ends lost 3 bases and 7 bases respectively, with 10 bases between them. Per germline, CDR1 SGHRS and CDR2 YFSETQ. CDR3 sequence: CASSSNRFEAFF. CDR3 nucleotide sequence: TGCGCCAGCAGCTCCAACAGGTTTGAAGCTTTCTTT.

This clone was seen once. The V gene is TRBV27, the J gene TRBJ2-7, with D uncertain. Germline V gene data show CDR1 as MNHEY and CDR2 as SMNVEV (reference sequence). V lost 5 bases and J 3 bases, leaving 8 bases between the germline ends. CDR3 length equals 12 residues. The CDR3 bases are TGTGCCAGCAGTCCGGACGGCTACGAGCAGTACTTC. Amino acid sequence: CASSPDGYEQYF.

This clone was seen more than once but under ten times. The rearrangement uses TRBV5-1 and TRBJ2-5; TRBD2 agrees at 7 bases. With V trimmed by 4 bases and J by 2 bases, 11 bases remained unmatched. CDR1 and CDR2 from the germline V gene are SGHRS and YFSETQ. The CDR3 runs 16 residues. CDR3 sequence reads: CASSVGLAEKQETQYF. Written as DNA, the CDR3 is TGCGCCAGCAGCGTGGGGCTAGCGGAAAAACAAGAGACCCAGTACTTC. Supplemented by reference TRBV5-1 and TRBJ2-5, the full variable domain reads KAGVTQTPRYLIKTRGQQVTLSCSPISGHRSVSWYQQTPGQGLQFLFEYFSETQRNKGNFPGRFSGRQFSNSRSEMNVSTLELGDSALYLCASSVGLAEKQETQYFGPGTRLLVL.

CDR3 in DNA: TGTGCCAGCAGCTTGGATGTCGGGGAGCTGTTTTTT. Translated: CASSLDVGELFF. V and J are TRBV13 and TRBJ2-2; D unresolved. The V gene's germline CDR1 is PRHDT and CDR2 FYEKMQ (reference sequence). This CDR3 has 12 amino acids. Trimming shortened V by 3 bases and J by 7 bases, and 6 bases separated the two germline ends.

This clone was observed a handful of times. The chain has TRBV4-1 and TRBJ2-3; D unclear. The CDR3 has 11 amino acids. V lost 6 bases and J 5 bases, leaving 6 bases between the germline ends. From germline, CDR1 is MGHRA and CDR2 YSYEKL. CDR3 protein: CASSTGDTQYF. CDR3 nucleotides: TGCGCCAGCAGTACGGGAGATACGCAGTATTTT.

This chain joins TRBV14 and TRBJ1-2; D is uncertain. Between the trimmed V and J ends, which lost 1 base and 5 bases, there was a span of 8 bases. This CDR3 has 13 residues. Germline CDR1 reads SGHDN; CDR2 reads FVKESK. This CDR3 is CASSQGSGYGYTF. The CDR3 DNA is TGTGCCAGCAGCCAAGGTTCGGGTTATGGCTACACCTTC.

This chain joins TRBV11-2 and TRBJ2-5; D remains ambiguous. This CDR3 is built from 13 residues. Trimming took off 3 bases at V and 1 base at J, with 6 bases between the two ends. Per the germline V gene, CDR1 is SGHAT and CDR2 is FQNNGV. CDR3 sequence: CASSFNIQETQYF. CDR3 sequence (DNA): TGTGCCAGCAGCTTTAACATCCAAGAGACCCAGTACTTC.

The chain has TRBV5-6 and TRBJ1-2; 8 bases agree with TRBD1. The germline V gene has CDR1 SGHDT and CDR2 YYEEEE. Trimming at V came to 4 bases and at J to 4 bases, leaving 3 bases not matched to a gene. This CDR3 spans 13 amino acids. The DNA of the CDR3 is TGTGCCAGCAGCAGGACAGGGACCTATGGCTACACCTTC. Translation: CASSRTGTYGYTF.

This chain uses TRBV10-3 with TRBJ1-5; no firm D call. Trimming shortened V by 0 bases and J by 3 bases, and 9 bases separated the two germline ends. CDR3 length: 15 amino acids. Per the germline V gene, CDR1 is ENHRY and CDR2 is SYGVKD. DNA of the CDR3: TGTGCCATCAGTGAGTCCTCTTCTCCCAATCAGCCCCAGCATTTT. Encoded protein: CAISESSSPNQPQHF.

The chain has TRBV29-1 and TRBJ2-3; D unclear. The CDR3 totals 11 residues. Germline V gene sequence: CDR1 SQVTM, CDR2 ANQGSEA. V was cut by 3 bases and J by 2 bases, with 3 bases left in between. CDR3 protein: CSVDLTDTQYF. The CDR3 bases are TGCAGCGTTGACCTCACAGATACGCAGTATTTT.

The chain has TRBV19 and TRBJ2-7; the D gene is possibly TRBD1 (5 bases). Germline CDR1 and CDR2: LNHDA and SQIVND (reference sequence). Trimming shortened V by 5 bases and J by 3 bases, and 14 bases separated the two germline ends. This CDR3 has 14 amino acids. The CDR3 sequence is CASSSQEPLYEQYF. The CDR3 bases are TGTGCCAGTAGTTCACAGGAGCCTCTCTACGAGCAGTACTTC.

This clone was counted only a few times. The V call is TRBV27, the J call TRBJ1-1, with a tentative D call TRBD1 (6 bases). Deletions cut 5 bases from V and 6 bases from J, with 19 bases between. The CDR3 spans 15 residues. The germline V gene has CDR1 MNHEY and CDR2 SMNVEV (reference sequence). The CDR3 DNA reads TGTGCCAGCAGTCTTACTCCGGGGGCCGGGGCTGAAGCTTTCTTT. It specifies CASSLTPGAGAEAFF.

J is TRBJ2-5 and V is TRBV9, with D maybe TRBD2 (5 bases). The CDR3 loop spans 14 amino acids. Germline CDR1 SGDLS, CDR2 YYNGEE. V lost 0 bases and J 5 bases, leaving 11 bases between the germline ends. This CDR3 is CASSVGASPETQYF. The CDR3 DNA reads TGTGCCAGCAGCGTAGGAGCTAGCCCCGAGACCCAGTACTTC.